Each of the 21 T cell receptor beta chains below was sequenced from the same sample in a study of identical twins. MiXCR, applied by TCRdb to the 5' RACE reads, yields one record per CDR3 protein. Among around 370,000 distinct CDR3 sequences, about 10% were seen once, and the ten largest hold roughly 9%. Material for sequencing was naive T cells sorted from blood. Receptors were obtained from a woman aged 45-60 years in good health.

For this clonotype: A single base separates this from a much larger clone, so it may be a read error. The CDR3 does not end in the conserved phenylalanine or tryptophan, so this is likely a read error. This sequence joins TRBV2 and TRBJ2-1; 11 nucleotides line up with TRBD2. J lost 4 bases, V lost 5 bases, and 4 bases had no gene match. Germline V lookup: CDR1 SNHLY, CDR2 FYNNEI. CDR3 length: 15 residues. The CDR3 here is CASSNLAGGYNEQFC. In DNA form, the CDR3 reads TGTGCCAGCAGTAACCTAGCGGGAGGATACAATGAGCAGTTCTGC.

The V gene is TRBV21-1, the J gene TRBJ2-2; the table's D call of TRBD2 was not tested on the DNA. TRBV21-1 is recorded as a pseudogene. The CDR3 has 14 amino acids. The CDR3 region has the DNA TGTGCCAGCTCCGGCGGGCAAAACACCGGGGAGCTGTTTTTT. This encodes CASSGGQNTGELFF.

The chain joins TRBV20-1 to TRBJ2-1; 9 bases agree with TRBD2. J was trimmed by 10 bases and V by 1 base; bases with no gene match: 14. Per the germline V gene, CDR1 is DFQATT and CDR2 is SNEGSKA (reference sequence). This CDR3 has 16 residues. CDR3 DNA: TGCAGTGCTAGAGGGACTAGCGCCCTAGTCTCTGGCGAGCAGTTCTTC. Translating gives CSARGTSALVSGEQFF.

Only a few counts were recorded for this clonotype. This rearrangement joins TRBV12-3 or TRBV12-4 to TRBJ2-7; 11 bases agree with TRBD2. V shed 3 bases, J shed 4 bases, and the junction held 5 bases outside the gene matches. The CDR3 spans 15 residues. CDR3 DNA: TGTGCCAGCAGTTTTTATGGGACTAGCGGTTACGAGCAGTACTTC. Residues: CASSFYGTSGYEQYF.

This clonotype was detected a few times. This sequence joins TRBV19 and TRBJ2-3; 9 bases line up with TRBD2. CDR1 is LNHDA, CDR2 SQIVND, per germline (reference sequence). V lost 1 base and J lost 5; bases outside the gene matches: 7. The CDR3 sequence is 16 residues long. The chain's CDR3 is CASSIGPSGMGDTQYF. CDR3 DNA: TGTGCCAGTAGTATAGGCCCTAGCGGGATGGGAGATACGCAGTATTTT.

The CDR3 loop is CASSPQLSEQFF. The CDR3 nucleotides read TGCGCCAGCAGCCCCCAATTAAGTGAGCAGTTCTTC. The chain employs TRBV4-1 and TRBJ2-1, with D uncertain. V shed 4 bases and J shed 9 bases, with 10 bases lying between them. Germline V CDR1 and CDR2: MGHRA, YSYEKL. The CDR3 contains 12 residues.

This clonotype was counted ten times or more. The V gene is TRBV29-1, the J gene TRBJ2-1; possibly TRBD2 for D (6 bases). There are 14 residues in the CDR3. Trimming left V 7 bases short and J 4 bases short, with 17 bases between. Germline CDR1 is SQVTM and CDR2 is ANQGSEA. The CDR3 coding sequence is TGCAGCGCCGGATCCGGAGGGAGTTACAATGAGCAGTTCTTC. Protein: CSAGSGGSYNEQFF.

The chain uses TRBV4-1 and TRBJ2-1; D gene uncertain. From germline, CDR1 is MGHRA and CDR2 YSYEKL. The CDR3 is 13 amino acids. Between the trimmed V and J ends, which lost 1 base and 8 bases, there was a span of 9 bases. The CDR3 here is CASSQAPNYEQFF. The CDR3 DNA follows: TGCGCCAGCAGCCAAGCCCCTAATTATGAGCAGTTCTTC.

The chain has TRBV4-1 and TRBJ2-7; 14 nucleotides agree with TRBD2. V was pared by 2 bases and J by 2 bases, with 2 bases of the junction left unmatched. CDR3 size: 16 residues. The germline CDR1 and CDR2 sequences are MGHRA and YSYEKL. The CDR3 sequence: CASSQPTSGRAYEQYF. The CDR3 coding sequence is TGCGCCAGCAGCCAACCGACTAGCGGGAGGGCCTACGAGCAGTACTTC.

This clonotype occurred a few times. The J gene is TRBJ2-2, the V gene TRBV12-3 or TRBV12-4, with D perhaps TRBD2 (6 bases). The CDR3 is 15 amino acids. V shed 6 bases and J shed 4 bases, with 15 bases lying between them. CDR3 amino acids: CASSRGGERTGELFF. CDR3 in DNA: TGTGCCAGCAGCCGTGGCGGGGAACGCACCGGGGAGCTGTTTTTT.

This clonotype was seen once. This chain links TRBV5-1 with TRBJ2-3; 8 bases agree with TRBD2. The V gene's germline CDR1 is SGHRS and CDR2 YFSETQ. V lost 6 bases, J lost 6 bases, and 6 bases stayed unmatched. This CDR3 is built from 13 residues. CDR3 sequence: CASTGGGLDTQYF. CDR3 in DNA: TGCGCCAGCACCGGCGGGGGGCTCGATACGCAGTATTTT.

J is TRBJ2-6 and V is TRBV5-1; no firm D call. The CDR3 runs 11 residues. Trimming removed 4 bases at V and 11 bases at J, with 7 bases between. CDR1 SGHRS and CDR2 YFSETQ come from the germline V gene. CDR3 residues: CASSPIDVLTF. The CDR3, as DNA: TGCGCCAGCAGCCCTATTGACGTCCTGACTTTC.

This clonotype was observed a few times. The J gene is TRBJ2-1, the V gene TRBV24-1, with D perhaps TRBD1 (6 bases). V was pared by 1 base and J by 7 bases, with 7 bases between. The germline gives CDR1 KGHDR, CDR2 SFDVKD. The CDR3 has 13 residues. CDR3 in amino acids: CATSDLRGNEQFF. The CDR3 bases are TGTGCCACCAGTGATTTAAGGGGGAATGAGCAGTTCTTC.

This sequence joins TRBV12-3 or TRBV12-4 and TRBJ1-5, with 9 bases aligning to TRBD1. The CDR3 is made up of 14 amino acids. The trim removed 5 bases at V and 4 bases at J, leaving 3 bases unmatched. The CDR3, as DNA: TGTGCCAGCAGTGCGACAGGGGGAAATCAGCCCCAGCATTTT. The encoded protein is CASSATGGNQPQHF.

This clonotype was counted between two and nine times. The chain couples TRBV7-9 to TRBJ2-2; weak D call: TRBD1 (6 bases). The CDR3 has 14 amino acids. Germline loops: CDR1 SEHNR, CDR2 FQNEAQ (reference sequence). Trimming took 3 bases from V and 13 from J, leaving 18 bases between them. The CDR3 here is CASSFTGHASWLFF. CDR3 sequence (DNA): TGTGCCAGCAGCTTTACAGGGCACGCATCTTGGCTGTTTTTT.

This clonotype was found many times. CDR3 protein: CASSFITDTQYF. The CDR3, as DNA: TGTGCCAGCAGTTTCATCACAGATACGCAGTATTTT. The rearrangement joins TRBV3-1 to TRBJ2-3, with unresolved D. In germline, CDR1 is LGHDT, CDR2 YNNKEL (reference sequence). There are 12 residues in the CDR3. V lost 6 bases to trimming and J lost 2 bases, with 6 bases between them.

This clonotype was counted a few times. In DNA, the CDR3 is TGTGCCAGCAGTCCCTGGCAGGGGGTAAGGGGCAATCAGCCCCAGCATTTT. It codes for CASSPWQGVRGNQPQHF. The chain uses TRBV27 and TRBJ1-5; 7 bases are a match to TRBD1. V was pared by 5 bases and J by 2 bases, with 12 bases of the junction left unmatched. The CDR3 is 17 amino acids. CDR1 and CDR2 from the germline V gene are MNHEY and SMNVEV (reference sequence).

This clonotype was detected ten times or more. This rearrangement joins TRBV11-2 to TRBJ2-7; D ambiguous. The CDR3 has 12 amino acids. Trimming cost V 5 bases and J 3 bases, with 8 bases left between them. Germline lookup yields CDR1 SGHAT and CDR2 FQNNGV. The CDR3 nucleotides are TGTGCCAGCAGCAACGCCCGCTACGAGCAGTACTTC. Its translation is CASSNARYEQYF.

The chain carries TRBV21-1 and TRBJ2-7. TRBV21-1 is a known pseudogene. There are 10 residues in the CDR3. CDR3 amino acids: CASSKHEQYF. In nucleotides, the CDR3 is TGTGCCAGCAGCAAACACGAGCAGTACTTC.

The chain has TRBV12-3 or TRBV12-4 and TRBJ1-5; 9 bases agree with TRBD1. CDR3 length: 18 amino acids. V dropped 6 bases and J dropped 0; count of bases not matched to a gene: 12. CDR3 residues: CASRDTGGSPYSNQPQHF. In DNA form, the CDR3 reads TGTGCCAGCAGGGACACAGGGGGCTCCCCTTATAGCAATCAGCCCCAGCATTTT.

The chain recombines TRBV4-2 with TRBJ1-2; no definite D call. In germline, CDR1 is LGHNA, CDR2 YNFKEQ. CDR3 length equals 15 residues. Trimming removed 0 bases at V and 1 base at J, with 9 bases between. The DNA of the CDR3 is TGTGCCAGCAGCCAAGATGTAGGGATTAACTATGGCTACACCTTC. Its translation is CASSQDVGINYGYTF.